This passage covers 9 T cell receptor beta chains from one sample sequenced in a study of neurological immune-mediated disorders. A single record per CDR3 protein comes from TCRdb applying MiXCR to the 5' RACE reads. This table holds 40,000 to 50,000 distinct CDR3 sequences, about a tenth found once. The sequencing input was PBMCs. These receptors were collected from a woman in her forties with HTLV-1-associated myelopathy (HAM/TSP).

This clonotype was detected ten times or more. DNA for the CDR3: TGTGCCAGCAGTGAAGGTGATAGCAATCAGCCCCAGCATTTT. Translation: CASSEGDSNQPQHF. The chain uses TRBV6-1 and TRBJ1-5; D is ambiguous. The CDR3 runs to 14 residues. Germline V gene lookup returns CDR1 MNHNS and CDR2 SASEGT. The V and J ends lost 1 base and 0 bases respectively, with 4 bases between them.

This clonotype has ten or more counts. The V and J genes are TRBV7-6 and TRBJ2-1, with 10 bases lining up with TRBD2. The CDR3 is 16 residues long. J was trimmed by 4 bases and V by 4 bases; bases with no gene match: 7. Germline lookup yields CDR1 SGHVS and CDR2 FNYEAQ. CDR3 residues: CASSSQLAGKYNEQFF. Here the CDR3 DNA reads TGTGCCAGCAGCTCGCAACTAGCGGGGAAATACAATGAGCAGTTCTTC.

This clonotype was counted at least ten times. V is TRBV4-1 and J is TRBJ2-6; no firm D call. The CDR3 is made up of 20 amino acids. The germline V gene has CDR1 MGHRA and CDR2 YSYEKL. The V end was cut by 4 bases, the J end by 0 bases, with 22 bases between. As DNA, the CDR3 is TGCGCCAGCAGCCCGATCCAATCTAGAACCTTAGGCTCTGGGGCCAACGTCCTGACTTTC. Its protein is CASSPIQSRTLGSGANVLTF.

This clonotype came up many times. This chain links TRBV20-1 with TRBJ2-3; D is ambiguous. Trimming removed 2 bases at V and 0 bases at J, with 3 bases between. The V gene's germline CDR1 is DFQATT and CDR2 SNEGSKA (reference sequence). The CDR3 has 12 amino acids. CDR3: CSARPSTDTQYF. CDR3 DNA: TGCAGTGCTAGACCGAGCACAGATACGCAGTATTTT.

This clonotype has a count of ten or more. The chain has TRBV9 and TRBJ1-2; the D gene is possibly TRBD1 (6 bases). The V gene lost 4 bases and the J gene lost 7 bases, with 8 bases spanning the gap. The germline CDR1 and CDR2 sequences are SGDLS and YYNGEE. This CDR3 spans 11 amino acids. CDR3 sequence reads: CASSSRGGYTF. The CDR3 coding sequence is TGTGCCAGCAGCTCCAGGGGTGGCTACACCTTC.

This clonotype was recorded many times. The chain carries TRBV29-1 and TRBJ1-2; 9 bases match TRBD1. The CDR3 totals 13 residues. The V gene end was trimmed by 6 bases and the J gene end by 8 bases; junction bases not matched to a gene: 10. Germline-derived CDR1 and CDR2 are SQVTM and ANQGSEA. This CDR3 is CSVIKQGAAGYTF. The CDR3 bases are TGCAGCGTAATCAAACAGGGGGCAGCGGGCTACACCTTC. The whole variable domain, remainder taken from reference TRBV29-1 and TRBJ1-2, is SAVISQKPSRDICQRGTSLTIQCQVDSQVTMMFWYRQQPGQSLTLIATANQGSEATYESGFVIDKFPISRPNLTFSTLTVSNMSPEDSSIYLCSVIKQGAAGYTFGSGTRLTVV.

For this clonotype: One end of the junction does not line up with germline, which may come from a read error. The chain carries TRBV12-5 and TRBJ2-5, with 8 bases fitting TRBD1. Germline V CDR1 and CDR2: LGHNT, FRNRAP. The CDR3 sequence is 14 residues long. This chain's CDR3 is CASGPGQAQETQYF. The CDR3, as DNA: TGTGCTAGTGGTCCGGGACAGGCCCAGGAGACTCAGTACTTC.

CDR3 protein: CASSPAIGNTIYF. DNA for the CDR3: TGTGCCAGCAGCCCGGCCATCGGAAACACCATATATTTT. J is TRBJ1-3 and V is TRBV11-2; D uncertain. V lost 5 bases and J 4 bases, leaving 9 bases between the germline ends. Germline CDR1 SGHAT, CDR2 FQNNGV. The CDR3 spans 13 residues.

This clonotype was detected many times. The CDR3 is CASSQTGQGSNQPQHF. CDR3 DNA sequence: TGTGCCAGCAGTCAAACCGGACAGGGAAGCAATCAGCCCCAGCATTTT. J is TRBJ1-5 and V is TRBV25-1, with 8 bases fitting TRBD1. Germline CDR1 and CDR2: MGHDK and SYGVNS. The CDR3 has 16 residues. V dropped 5 bases and J dropped 1; count of bases not matched to a gene: 7. Based on the CDR3 plus reference TRBV25-1 and TRBJ1-5, the full variable domain is EADIYQTPRYLVIGTGKKITLECSQTMGHDKMYWYQQDPGMELHLIHYSYGVNSTEKGDLSSESTVSRIRTEHFPLTLESARPSHTSQYLCASSQTGQGSNQPQHFGDGTRLSIL.